The 4 T cell receptor beta chains presented below share a single source sample, sequenced in a study of shared clonotypes between healthy human individuals. CD45RO-negative, CCR7-positively selected cells formed the naive CD8 fraction, excluding terminally differentiated effector memory CD45RA+ cells. Sequenced by immunoSEQ multiplex PCR; TCRdb stores in-frame clones only, minus some. The repertoire has around 2,000,000 clones, about 95% of them found once; the top ten carry 1% to 1.3%. Sequenced sample: naive CD8+ T cells sorted from blood. The receptors come from a man aged 18 to 29 in good health.

V is TRBV6-1 and J is TRBJ1-1, with D unclear. The CDR3 is 14 residues long. Between the trimmed V and J ends, which lost 8 bases and 2 bases, there was a span of 15 bases. The germline CDR1 and CDR2 sequences are MNHNS and SASEGT. In nucleotides, the CDR3 is TGTGCCAGCGCCCCCGGGCAGCTAAACACTGAAGCTTTCTTT. Translating gives CASAPGQLNTEAFF.

This sequence joins TRBV4-1 and TRBJ2-2; TRBD2 agrees at 11 bases. Germline loops: CDR1 MGHRA, CDR2 YSYEKL. V gave up 2 bases and J gave up 0 bases; unmatched junction bases: 2. This CDR3 spans 17 amino acids. The CDR3 sequence is CASSQTLAGANTGELFF. In DNA, the CDR3 is TGCGCCAGCAGCCAAACACTAGCGGGGGCGAACACCGGGGAGCTGTTTTTT.

This clone showed up just once. V usage is TRBV6-1 and J usage is TRBJ2-7; 9 bases map to TRBD1. With V trimmed by 4 bases and J by 6 bases, 22 bases remained unmatched. Germline V gene data show CDR1 as MNHNS and CDR2 as SASEGT. The CDR3 is 19 amino acids. The CDR3 bases are TGTGCCAGCAGTGTATGGTTCCTACTTCCGGGACAGGGACAAACCGAGCAGTACTTC. It translates to CASSVWFLLPGQGQTEQYF.

This chain uses TRBV6-1 with TRBJ2-7, with no clear D. Germline V gene sequence: CDR1 MNHNS, CDR2 SASEGT. Trimming shortened V by 1 base and J by 3 bases, and 13 bases separated the two germline ends. The CDR3 loop spans 15 amino acids. The CDR3 nucleotides read TGTGCCAGCAGTGAAGAGCCTGTGGCAGTCTACGAGCAGTACTTC. Its protein product is CASSEEPVAVYEQYF.